This T cell receptor beta chain was documented in a study of T-cell memory formation after mild COVID-19 listed by TCRdb under 2021. Broadly, across the study: TCR sequence clusters from the two donors were found to be largely donor specific. Two young, previously healthy adult volunteers made up the cohort, one male and one female. T-cell clones expanding and contracting after mild COVID-19 in two donors were tracked by longitudinal TCRalpha and TCRbeta repertoire sequencing.

The CDR3, from cysteine to phenylalanine, totals 15 residues. CDR3 DNA is the only sequence kept; it has 45 bases, read in frame from the first base. Trimming accounts for 3 bases at V and 5 bases at J, while the number of junction bases matched to no gene is 3. The germline V gene gives CDR1 as MGHRA and CDR2 as YSYEKL. Details on this clonotype: What this receptor recognizes is not known. It has no much larger one-base neighbor in the sample; base qualities were not kept.

Ficoll-Paque density gradient centrifugation was used to isolate PBMCs. On the study overall, not on this receptor specifically: Clones contracting from day 15 to 85 had balanced CD4/CD8 phenotypes, while a second wave expanding from day 15 to 37 was biased towards CD4+. SARS-CoV-2 specificity of the second-wave clones peaking on day 37 was not confirmed. Only a couple of mild cases were covered by the study, and larger cohorts that include severe cases with pre-infection samples were considered necessary. Contracting CD4+ clones appeared mostly in the CM and EM memory subsets, whereas CD8+ clones were enriched in EMRA. Some responding clones were found in pre-infection memory, which suggests that pre-existing cross-reactive memory T cells took part in the SARS-CoV-2 response.

The data were produced on an Illumina NovaSeq 6000. TCRalpha and TCRbeta cDNA libraries were constructed by 5'RACE with constant-segment primers, with sample barcodes and unique molecular identifiers being introduced. RNA was extracted from every sample with Trizol reagent. Libraries were amplified in two PCR steps, with a second sample barcode and Illumina TruSeq adapters added in the second step. Libraries were sequenced on an Illumina NovaSeq with 2 x 150 bp paired-end reads. Concerning the study's data processing: Demultiplexing of reads and collapsing into UMI-guided consensus sequences were performed with migec v1.2.7. Using mixcr v2.1.11, UMI consensuses were aligned to TRA and TRB V and J templates and then assembled into clonotypes. Clonotypes were classified as expanded or contracted when called significant by both edgeR and NoisET, with noise models trained on biological replicates. For edgeR calls, a false discovery rate-adjusted p below 0.01 and a log2 fold-change threshold of 1 were applied. As an exploratory analysis of dynamics, max-normalized trajectories of the 1000 most abundant clonotypes were examined by PCA with hierarchical clustering. The CD4 or CD8 phenotype of responding clones was assigned using the separately sequenced CD4+ and CD8+ repertoires. The public reads were reprocessed in TCRdb via fastp at Q25 and MiXCR, keeping in-frame beta chains. Identical CDR3 proteins give one entry, which carries the most common genes and DNA. The V and J calls here are based on TCRdb, not the publication. This sample is represented by 300,000 to 350,000 distinct CDR3 sequences; around 19% of them were singletons. Under 25% of the sample is taken by the ten largest.

The clonotype was recovered from a man aged 18 to 29 who had mild COVID-19 (a few samples of this study predate the infection). The sample titles of this study are shuffled in the database, so cell type and time point are left out; the donor was told from shared clones. This chain joins TRBV4-1 to TRBJ2-7, with 14 middle bases fitting TRBD2. Sequenced: PBMCs or a T cell subset sorted from them (not recorded which). The DNA reads TGCGCCAGCAGCCACGGACTAGCGGGGGGTGACGAGCAGTACTTC. This sequence encodes CASSHGLAGGDEQYF.